This is a list of T cell receptor beta chains from one sample in a study of shared clonotypes between healthy human individuals. Profiling relied on immunoSEQ multiplex PCR, and the TCRdb table lists in-frame clones only, not all of them. The repertoire holds more than 2,000,000 clones, around nine tenths seen once, with around 0.14% in the top ten. Sequencing was done on a sample of naive CD4+ T cells sorted from blood. The receptors derive from a man between 18 and 29 years old in good health. The CDR3 runs from the conserved cysteine through the conserved F or W. The D gene is left open where the match is weak. Only some rows state a clone size, as once, few, many or a class for expanded clones.

j_call | d_call | clone_size | cdr3_length | v_call | cdr3_nt | cdr3_aa
TRBJ1-2 | . | . | 14 | TRBV28 | TGTGCCAGCAGCTCGGGGGACGCTAACTATGGCTACACCTTC | CASSSGDANYGYTF
TRBJ1-2 | TRBD1 | . | 14 | TRBV5-1 | TGCGCCAGCAGCACAGGGGGCGCAGGCTATGGCTACACCTTC | CASSTGGAGYGYTF
TRBJ2-7 | . | . | 15 | TRBV30 | TGTGCCTGGAGCCACTACATTCGGGCAGGGGTTGAGCAGTACTTC | CAWSHYIRAGVEQYF
TRBJ1-4 | . | few | 16 | TRBV6-5 | TGTGCCAGCAGTTACTCTGGACAGCGGTTAGGTGAAAAACTGTTTTTT | CASSYSGQRLGEKLFF
TRBJ2-5 | . | . | 13 | TRBV11-2 | TGTGCCAGCAGCCCTGGGGAGAAAGAGACCCAGTACTTC | CASSPGEKETQYF
TRBJ2-1 | . | . | 15 | TRBV27 | TGTGCCAGCAGTTTACTGGACAGAGCCTACAATGAGCAGTTCTTC | CASSLLDRAYNEQFF
TRBJ1-4 | . | . | 15 | TRBV4-3 | TGCGCCAGCAGCCAAGAAAGCGGAAGGAGTGAAAAACTGTTTTTT | CASSQESGRSEKLFF
TRBJ1-5 | TRBD1 | . | 17 | TRBV19 | TGTGCCAGTAGTACAGCCGGACAGGGGGCGGGTGTGAAGCCCCAGCATTTT | CASSTAGQGAGVKPQHF
TRBJ1-1 | TRBD1 | . | 14 | TRBV6-6 | TGTGCCAGCAGTTCTCAGGGGGGTAACACTGAAGCTTTCTTT | CASSSQGGNTEAFF
TRBJ2-1 | . | once | 13 | TRBV11-2 | TGTGCCAGCAGCGTTATTTATGGGGGTGAGCAGTTCTTC | CASSVIYGGEQFF
TRBJ1-3 | . | . | 13 | TRBV7-2 | TGTGCCAGCAGCTTCACCTCTGGAAACACCATATATTTT | CASSFTSGNTIYF
TRBJ2-7 | . | . | 15 | TRBV10-1 | TGCGCCAGCAGTGAAAGGAGGGGCGTCTCCTACGAGCAGTACTTC | CASSERRGVSYEQYF
TRBJ1-5 | TRBD1 | . | 17 | TRBV5-8 | TGTGCCAGCAGGGGCGGACAGGGACCCTTCCCCAATCAGCCCCAGCATTTT | CASRGGQGPFPNQPQHF
TRBJ2-1 | . | . | 13 | TRBV2 | TGTGCCAGCAGTGAAGGGGCAGCGGGTGAGCAGTTCTTC | CASSEGAAGEQFF
TRBJ1-2 | TRBD1 | . | 14 | TRBV10-2 | TGCGCCAGCAGCCGCTCCGGGACAGGGTCGGGCTACACCTTC | CASSRSGTGSGYTF
TRBJ2-5 | . | . | 15 | TRBV28 | TGTGCCAGCAGTTTCTCCGGGACGGCGGGGGAGACCCAGTACTTC | CASSFSGTAGETQYF
TRBJ2-1 | TRBD2 | . | 14 | TRBV5-1 | TGCGCCAGCAGAGCGGGGGGCGCCTACAATGAGCAGTTCTTC | CASRAGGAYNEQFF
TRBJ2-1 | TRBD2 | . | 13 | TRBV18 | TGTGCCAGCTCACCCGGCGGGGGTTTGGAGCAGTTCTTC | CASSPGGGLEQFF
TRBJ1-6 | TRBD1 | . | 14 | TRBV10-3 | TGTGCCATCAGAGGGACAGCAGATAATTCACCCCTCCACTTT | CAIRGTADNSPLHF
TRBJ2-7 | . | . | 11 | TRBV30 | TGTGCCTGGACGGGGGTGAACGAGCAGTACTTC | CAWTGVNEQYF
TRBJ1-1 | TRBD1 | . | 15 | TRBV19 | TGTGCCAGTAGACCTACAGGGGGCGAAGGCACTGAAGCTTTCTTT | CASRPTGGEGTEAFF
TRBJ2-3 | . | . | 15 | TRBV10-1 | TGCGCCAGCAGTAAAGGTCAAGCTAGCACAGATACGCAGTATTTT | CASSKGQASTDTQYF
TRBJ2-5 | TRBD2 | . | 17 | TRBV11-1 | TGTGCCAGCAGCTTAGATGCAGGTAGCGGGGGTTTTTGGACCCAGTACTTC | CASSLDAGSGGFWTQYF
TRBJ2-3 | . | . | 16 | TRBV6-6 | TGTGCCAGCAGTTTAGGAGCCGGGACAAGCACAGATACGCAGTATTTT | CASSLGAGTSTDTQYF
TRBJ2-7 | TRBD2 | . | 11 | TRBV27 | TGTGCCAGCAGTTTCGGGGGGAAGCAGTACTTC | CASSFGGKQYF
TRBJ1-3 | . | . | 14 | TRBV28 | TGTGCCAGCAGTCGTGGCAGCCTTGGAAACACCATATATTTT | CASSRGSLGNTIYF
TRBJ2-7 | . | . | 14 | TRBV30 | TGTGCCTGGAGCGCTACAAGAACCTCCTACGAGCAGTACTTC | CAWSATRTSYEQYF
TRBJ1-1 | . | . | 12 | TRBV6-5 | TGTGCCACCGTTAGAGGTGCCACTGAAGCTTTCTTT | CATVRGATEAFF
TRBJ1-1 | . | . | 14 | TRBV4-1 | TGCGCCAGCAGCCACCTAGGGGAGGACACTGAAGCTTTCTTT | CASSHLGEDTEAFF
TRBJ2-7 | TRBD2 | . | 15 | TRBV7-8 | TGTGCCAGCAGCCGTAGCGGGGGGACCACCTACGAGCAGTACTTC | CASSRSGGTTYEQYF
TRBJ2-1 | TRBD2 | . | 13 | TRBV29-1 | TGCAGCTCCGCGGGGGAGAGCTACAATGAGCAGTTCTTC | CSSAGESYNEQFF
TRBJ2-5 | . | . | 14 | TRBV7-3 | TGTGCCAGCAGCTTCGGGGGGCTGGAAGAGACCCAGTACTTC | CASSFGGLEETQYF
TRBJ1-3 | . | . | 16 | TRBV18 | TGTGCCAGCTCACCGACCGTCGAGAGCTCTGGAAACACCATATATTTT | CASSPTVESSGNTIYF
TRBJ2-3 | TRBD2 | once | 16 | TRBV5-4 | TGTGCCAGCAGCTTGGGACTAGCGACTAGCACAGATACGCAGTATTTT | CASSLGLATSTDTQYF
TRBJ2-7 | TRBD1 | . | 15 | TRBV30 | TGTGCCTGGGGTGGATGGGGACAGGGCACCTACGAGCAGTACTTC | CAWGGWGQGTYEQYF
TRBJ2-6 | . | . | 16 | TRBV16 | TGTGCCAGCAGCCCTGTGGCTATTTCTGGGGCCAACGTCCTGACTTTC | CASSPVAISGANVLTF
TRBJ1-3 | . | . | 14 | TRBV18 | TGTGCCAGCTCACCGCAGGGGCCTGGAAACACCATATATTTT | CASSPQGPGNTIYF
TRBJ1-1 | . | few | 14 | TRBV7-9 | TGTGCCAGCAGCTTACAGGGACAGAACACTGAAGCTTTCTTT | CASSLQGQNTEAFF
TRBJ2-2 | TRBD2 | . | 19 | TRBV4-3 | TGCGCCAGCAGCCAAAGGGTATTAGGACTAGCGGGAGAAACCGGGGAGCTGTTTTTT | CASSQRVLGLAGETGELFF
TRBJ2-5 | TRBD2 | . | 14 | TRBV29-1 | TGCAGCGTGCCCGGGACTAGCGGGGGCCTAACCCAGTACTTC | CSVPGTSGGLTQYF
TRBJ2-1 | . | . | 14 | TRBV5-1 | TGCGCCAGCAGAATAGACCCCCTCTACAATGAGCAGTTCTTC | CASRIDPLYNEQFF
TRBJ2-7 | . | . | 14 | TRBV5-4 | TGTGCCAGCAGCTACTCCGGGGGTTACTACGAGCAGTACTTC | CASSYSGGYYEQYF
TRBJ1-3 | TRBD1 | . | 17 | TRBV25-1 | TGTGCCAGCAGTGCCGGGACAGGGGCCCCGGCTGGAAACACCATATATTTT | CASSAGTGAPAGNTIYF
TRBJ2-5 | . | . | 13 | TRBV18 | TGTGCCAGCTCACGCCAGCAACAAGAGACCCAGTACTTC | CASSRQQQETQYF
TRBJ2-7 | . | . | 16 | TRBV7-2 | TGTGCCAGCAGCTCCCGTACCGGGACAAATGCCTACGAGCAGTACTTC | CASSSRTGTNAYEQYF
TRBJ1-1 | . | . | 14 | TRBV5-8 | TGTGCCAGCAGCTTGGAAGGAATGAACACTGAAGCTTTCTTT | CASSLEGMNTEAFF
TRBJ2-3 | TRBD2 | . | 22 | TRBV19 | TGTGCCAGTAGTATGAGCGGGAGGGTGGTGAGGGAGGCTAAGGTCGCGGCAGATACGCAGTATTTT | CASSMSGRVVREAKVAADTQYF
TRBJ2-7 | . | . | 14 | TRBV5-1 | TGCGCCAGCAGCGTTCCGGGACTGACCTACGAGCAGTACTTC | CASSVPGLTYEQYF
TRBJ1-1 | TRBD1 | . | 14 | TRBV6-6 | TGTGCCAGCAGTTACCCGACAGGGGGCGAGGCAGCTTTCTTT | CASSYPTGGEAAFF
TRBJ2-7 | TRBD1 | . | 14 | TRBV4-1 | TGCGCCAGCAGCCAAGGGACAGGGATATACGAGCAGTACTTC | CASSQGTGIYEQYF
TRBJ2-3 | TRBD1 | once | 15 | TRBV2 | TGTGCCAGCAGGGGACAGGGCACTAGCACAGATACGCAGTATTTT | CASRGQGTSTDTQYF
TRBJ1-2 | . | . | 13 | TRBV11-2 | TGTGCCAGCAGCCTAACAGGGTACTATGGCTACACCTTC | CASSLTGYYGYTF
TRBJ2-3 | . | . | 15 | TRBV2 | TGTGCCAGCAGCCAATTGGGGACCCTTCCGGATACGCAGTATTTT | CASSQLGTLPDTQYF